A selection of T cell receptor beta chains follows, all from one sample in a study of cytomegalovirus exposure and HLA in healthy donors. Clones were read by immunoSEQ multiplex PCR, and TCRdb kept only the in-frame ones, dropping some. Of 200,000 or so clones in the sample, over 60% were seen once. The sequenced material came from PBMCs. Receptors were obtained from a man in his forties in good health and CMV-seronegative. CDR3s include the opening cysteine and the closing phenylalanine or tryptophan. D genes are given only for firm matches. Clone size is not always given. Where it is, it says once, few, many or a class for expanded clones.

D gene	clone size	V gene	J gene	CDR3 protein	CDR3 DNA
-	-	TRBV7-8	TRBJ1-5	CASSLGRDWGNQPQHF	TGTGCCAGCAGCTTAGGCAGGGACTGGGGGAATCAGCCCCAGCATTTT
TRBD1	-	TRBV4-1	TRBJ1-1	CASSMETGLGTEAFF	TGCGCCAGCAGCATGGAGACAGGGTTGGGCACTGAAGCTTTCTTT
TRBD1	-	TRBV7-6	TRBJ2-2	CASSSKTPREQGASAGELFF	TGTGCCAGCAGCTCGAAAACCCCGAGGGAACAGGGGGCCTCAGCCGGGGAGCTGTTTTTT
-	-	TRBV6-5	TRBJ1-2	CASSWGGQGNYGYTF	TGTGCCAGCAGTTGGGGGGGCCAGGGTAACTATGGCTACACCTTC
-	few	TRBV5-1	TRBJ1-2	CASSLGLPGPGGYTF	TGCGCCAGCAGCTTGGGGTTGCCAGGGCCCGGTGGCTACACCTTC
-	-	TRBV6-5	TRBJ1-3	CASSAQGPGNTIYF	TGTGCCAGCAGTGCCCAGGGTCCTGGAAACACCATATATTTT
-	-	TRBV28	TRBJ1-5	CASKTDGYNQPQHF	TGTGCCAGCAAAACCGACGGGTACAATCAGCCCCAGCATTTT
TRBD2	-	TRBV11-1	TRBJ2-5	CASSPLTSLQETQYF	TGTGCCAGCAGCCCACTGACTAGCCTCCAAGAGACCCAGTACTTC
TRBD1	-	TRBV7-8	TRBJ1-2	CASSLGRTGFGRADGYTF	TGTGCCAGCAGCTTAGGCCGGACAGGGTTCGGTAGAGCAGATGGCTACACCTTC
TRBD1	-	TRBV7-8	TRBJ1-1	CASSRLRDREAFF	TGTGCCAGCAGCCGTCTCCGGGACAGGGAAGCTTTCTTT
-	few	TRBV7-9	TRBJ2-7	CASSGSALFYEQYF	TGTGCCAGCAGCGGGAGCGCTCTTTTCTACGAGCAGTACTTC
-	-	TRBV28	TRBJ1-5	CASSLTFRSYSNQPQHF	TGTGCCAGCAGCTTAACTTTTCGGAGTTATAGCAATCAGCCCCAGCATTTT
TRBD2	-	TRBV5-4	TRBJ2-3	CASSPRTSALTDTQYF	TGTGCCAGCAGCCCAAGGACTAGCGCTCTCACAGATACGCAGTATTTT
-	-	TRBV9	TRBJ2-1	CASSVGTASYNEQFF	TGTGCCAGCAGCGTAGGGACAGCCTCCTACAATGAGCAGTTCTTC
TRBD1	-	TRBV2	TRBJ1-3	CASSGGQGRSGSGNTIYF	TGTGCCAGCAGTGGGGGACAGGGCCGCTCGGGCTCTGGAAACACCATATATTTT
-	-	TRBV5-1	TRBJ1-3	CASSLSGAGNTIYF	TGCGCCAGCAGCTTGTCGGGGGCTGGAAACACCATATATTTT
TRBD2	-	TRBV13	TRBJ2-3	CASSLTTSGGLKDTQYF	TGTGCCAGCAGCTTAACTACGAGCGGGGGGTTGAAAGATACGCAGTATTTT
TRBD1	-	TRBV19	TRBJ2-1	CASSIGTGSPYNEQFF	TGTGCCAGTAGTATTGGGACAGGGTCCCCCTACAATGAGCAGTTCTTC
-	-	TRBV27	TRBJ2-2	CASSFQQPPGELFF	TGTGCCAGCAGTTTCCAACAGCCGCCCGGGGAGCTGTTTTTT
TRBD2	-	TRBV7-2	TRBJ2-7	CASSPMAGGSYEQYF	TGTGCCAGCAGCCCTATGGCGGGGGGTTCCTACGAGCAGTACTTC
-	once	TRBV10-3	TRBJ2-1	CAISLLGSHEQFF	TGTGCCATCTCCCTCCTGGGCTCCCATGAGCAGTTCTTC
-	few	TRBV9	TRBJ1-2	CASSGSAEGRGGALYGYTF	TGTGCCAGCAGCGGGTCGGCCGAAGGAAGGGGGGGGGCGCTTTATGGCTACACCTTC
-	-	TRBV4-1	TRBJ2-1	CASSQQKGGNSYNEQFF	TGCGCCAGCAGCCAACAAAAGGGGGGGAACTCCTACAATGAGCAGTTCTTC
TRBD1	-	TRBV7-9	TRBJ1-4	CASSPNPRGRSNEKLFF	TGTGCCAGCAGCCCGAACCCCAGGGGGCGGTCTAATGAAAAACTGTTTTTT
TRBD1	few	TRBV19	TRBJ2-2	CASGGTGWTGELFF	TGTGCCAGTGGAGGGACAGGGTGGACCGGGGAGCTGTTTTTT
-	few	TRBV7-3	TRBJ2-2	CASSLTSGGNTGELFF	TGTGCCAGCAGCTTAACGTCCGGGGGGAACACCGGGGAGCTGTTTTTT
-	-	TRBV10-2	TRBJ2-6	CASSESGGAGANVLTF	TGCGCCAGCAGTGAGTCGGGGGGTGCGGGGGCCAACGTCCTGACTTTC
-	-	TRBV9	TRBJ2-6	CASSASGWGANVLTF	TGTGCCAGCAGCGCGAGTGGTTGGGGGGCCAACGTCCTGACTTTC
-	-	TRBV6-1	TRBJ2-7	CASSVGQGGYEQYF	TGTGCCAGCAGCGTCGGGCAGGGGGGTTACGAGCAGTACTTC
-	-	TRBV11-2	TRBJ1-2	CASSSVGGAFDYTF	TGTGCCAGCAGCTCGGTAGGAGGGGCTTTCGACTACACCTTC
-	-	TRBV2	TRBJ1-5	CASSGYLDQPQHF	TGTGCCAGCAGTGGGTATTTAGATCAGCCCCAGCATTTT
TRBD1	-	TRBV28	TRBJ1-4	CASSPGTGGWANEKLFF	TGTGCCAGCAGCCCCGGGACAGGGGGCTGGGCTAATGAAAAACTGTTTTTT
TRBD2	-	TRBV4-1	TRBJ2-1	CASSQGAGLADYNEQFF	TGCGCCAGCAGCCAAGGGGCTGGGCTAGCGGATTACAATGAGCAGTTCTTC
-	-	TRBV19	TRBJ1-3	CASSSSATLSGNTIYF	TGTGCCAGTAGCTCATCGGCGACACTCTCTGGAAACACCATATATTTT
TRBD2	few	TRBV30	TRBJ2-5	CAWSSPLAGVKETQYF	TGTGCCTGGAGTTCCCCACTAGCGGGAGTGAAAGAGACCCAGTACTTC
TRBD2	-	TRBV19	TRBJ2-5	CASQRTRRETQYF	TGTGCCAGTCAGAGGACTAGACGGGAGACCCAGTACTTC
TRBD1	-	TRBV27	TRBJ2-2	CASSFSLRQGELSNTGELFF	TGTGCCAGCAGTTTCTCCCTTCGACAGGGTGAGCTATCGAACACCGGGGAGCTGTTTTTT
-	few	TRBV9	TRBJ1-1	CASSPSQGSGTEAFF	TGTGCCAGCAGCCCATCACAGGGAAGCGGCACTGAAGCTTTCTTT
-	-	TRBV30	TRBJ1-1	CAWSPQTSAPFF	TGTGCCTGGAGTCCTCAGACTAGTGCGCCTTTCTTT
TRBD2	-	TRBV7-8	TRBJ2-1	CASSYFRTRLAGGNNEQFF	TGTGCCAGCAGCTACTTCCGGACCCGACTAGCGGGGGGTAACAATGAGCAGTTCTTC
TRBD1	-	TRBV6-5	TRBJ2-3	CASSYKGASTDTQYF	TGTGCCAGCAGTTACAAGGGGGCCAGCACAGATACGCAGTATTTT
-	once	TRBV5-1	TRBJ2-1	CASTLSSYNEQFF	TGCGCCAGCACGCTAAGCTCCTACAATGAGCAGTTCTTC
-	-	TRBV28	TRBJ2-1	CASSLTSFPIGEQFF	TGTGCCAGCAGTTTAACTAGCTTCCCTATCGGTGAGCAGTTCTTC
-	-	TRBV11-1	TRBJ1-3	CASSLQGDRNTIYF	TGTGCCAGCAGCTTACAGGGCGATCGAAACACCATATATTTT
TRBD1	once	TRBV4-2	TRBJ2-3	CASSQGLSGTGTTATDTQYF	TGTGCCAGCAGCCAAGGCCTCTCCGGGACAGGGACCACGGCAACAGATACGCAGTATTTT
-	few	TRBV7-9	TRBJ1-1	CASSAVTGGTEAFF	TGTGCCAGCAGCGCCGTTACGGGAGGTACTGAAGCTTTCTTT
TRBD2	-	TRBV6-1	TRBJ2-3	CASSEDASAGALTDTQYF	TGTGCCAGCAGTGAAGACGCGTCAGCGGGAGCCCTCACAGATACGCAGTATTTT
TRBD2	-	TRBV7-2	TRBJ2-5	CASSLYRGEQYF	TGTGCCAGCAGCTTATATCGGGGGGAGCAGTACTTC
-	-	TRBV2	TRBJ1-6	CASRTPSGSKKSSYNSPLHF	TGTGCCAGCAGGACCCCTTCGGGGTCCAAAAAAAGCTCCTATAATTCACCCCTCCACTTT
TRBD2	-	TRBV11-2	TRBJ2-5	CASSLSLAGGRETQYF	TGTGCCAGCAGCTTATCGCTAGCGGGAGGCCGAGAGACCCAGTACTTC
-	-	TRBV7-9	TRBJ2-2	CASTRQGGTGELFF	TGTGCCAGCACGCGCCAGGGCGGAACCGGGGAGCTGTTTTTT